The entry below gives a single T cell receptor beta chain sequence along with its context. The data originate from a study of blood T cell repertoires in COVID-19. TCRdb's table, derived via immunoSEQ multiplex PCR, lists solely in-frame clones and lacks some. This table has over 200,000 clones, about 80% appearing once. CDR1 and CDR2 from the germline V gene are KGHSH and LQKENI. With 5 bases removed from V and 1 base from J, the gap between germline ends came to 8 bases. The CDR3 runs 14 residues. The chain joins TRBV18 to TRBJ2-2, with TRBD1 as a possible D gene (6 bases). This receptor was identified in an elderly woman with acute or convalescent COVID-19. Sequenced: peripheral blood. The CDR3, as DNA: TGTGCCAGCTCAACGGACAGGAACACCGGGGAGCTGTTTTTT. It specifies CASSTDRNTGELFF.